The source of this T cell receptor (beta chain) is a study of blood T cell repertoires in COVID-19 (TCRdb year 2020). Broadly, across the study: The collaborator samples originated in the United States, Italy and Spain and spanned the acute and convalescent phases of COVID-19. Where available, HLA class I and class II types were taken from metadata supplied by the sample provider and were not determined by assay-based typing. The material from the prospective study consisted of cDNA or gDNA derived from T cells, B-cell-depleted T cells, or PBMCs. The repertoires were released in a freely available public database meant as a resource for research on the immune response to SARS-CoV-2. Samples were obtained from the ongoing ImmuneRACE study (first 160 participants) and from about 1,300 subjects provided by 6 global collaborators. Deeply sampled blood TCRbeta repertoires from subjects exposed to, actively infected with, or recovered from COVID-19 were included in the dataset. The sample metadata nearly always contained a de-identified subject ID, COVID-19 status, age in years and sex. What the authors observed across the whole study: The amount of clinical and demographic metadata varied by source and participant and was provided uncurated.

At one collaborating source in Seattle, patients were enrolled during active infection and were followed longitudinally through the course of disease. Whole blood was collected in K2EDTA tubes by collaborating institutions according to the institutions' own protocols. For TCRbeta analysis, collaborator samples were shipped as frozen whole blood, as isolated PBMCs, or as DNA extracted from either sample type. TCRbeta CDR3 regions were amplified from genomic DNA using the immunoSEQ Assay, a bias-controlled multiplex PCR. Regarding the original processing steps: Nucleated cell counts per sample were estimated from amplification of reference gene primers within the assay. To quantify the absolute abundance of each unique TCRbeta CDR3 rearrangement, sequence reads were collapsed and filtered. For each sample, productive Simpson clonality was calculated by taking the square root of Simpson's diversity index across productive rearrangements. TCRdb mirrors the immuneACCESS table, restricted to in-frame sequences. Some clones are absent from its copies; in checked studies, under half trace to an unresolved V gene, and the reason for the others is unknown. The D gene and trimming were derived from the DNA, and the V and J assignments and clone size from that table. The sample table shows tens of thousands of clones, and approximately 86% are seen once. The biggest ten clones account for 7.9% of the sample.

Worth noting for this clone: Its antigen is currently not known. Base-call qualities are not available, and no considerably larger clone is one nucleotide away.

V loses 8 bases at its end and J loses 2 bases; junction bases beyond the gene matches: 8. In the germline V gene (reference sequence), CDR1 corresponds to LNHDA and CDR2 to SQIVND. The CDR3 sequence holds 14 residues, the cysteine and phenylalanine included. Kept here is only the CDR3 DNA, which spans 42 bases and is read in frame from base 1. The receptor chain draws on TRBV19 and TRBJ1-2; 7 bases in between match TRBD1. This receptor was obtained from a man aged 55-75 years with COVID-19, enrolled during active disease. Source material: peripheral blood. CDR3 sequence: CASQRDRPNYGYTF. Read as DNA, the sequence is TGTGCCAGTCAGAGGGACAGACCGAACTATGGCTACACCTTC. Outside the CDR3, residues come from the reference TRBV19 and TRBJ1-2 proteins, so the full variable domain is: DGGITQSPKYLFRKEGQNVTLSCEQNLNHDAMYWYRQDPGQGLRLIYYSQIVNDFQKGDIAEGYSVSREKKESFPLTVTSAQKNPTAFYLCASQRDRPNYGYTFGSGTRLTVV.